These T cell receptor beta chains were read from a single sample in a study of blood T cell repertoires in COVID-19. Sequencing was performed with immunoSEQ multiplex PCR; in TCRdb, only in-frame clones are kept and a portion is missing. The sample holds under 250,000 clones, around 80% seen once. What was sequenced was PBMCs or T cells enriched from blood (not recorded which). All receptors come from a man aged 30-40 years with acute COVID-19. Both conserved end residues are part of each CDR3. Each record gives: CDR3 DNA, CDR3 protein, clone size, V gene, J gene, D gene. D genes are given only for firm matches. Only some rows state a clone size, as once, few, many or a class for expanded clones.

CDR3 DNA: TGTGCCAGCAGTTATGTGGGACAGGGAATCCACAATGAGCAGTTCTTC
CDR3 protein: CASSYVGQGIHNEQFF
clone size: .
V gene: TRBV6-5
J gene: TRBJ2-1
D gene: TRBD1

CDR3 DNA: TGTGCCACCAGCAGAGTGGCAGACTCCTATGGCTACACCTTC
CDR3 protein: CATSRVADSYGYTF
clone size: .
V gene: TRBV15
J gene: TRBJ1-2
D gene: .

CDR3 DNA: TGTGCCAGCAGCCCTGCCTGGCGGGGGGACGGGGAGACCCAGTACTTC
CDR3 protein: CASSPAWRGDGETQYF
clone size: once
V gene: TRBV5-4
J gene: TRBJ2-5
D gene: TRBD2

CDR3 DNA: TGTGCCAGCTCACCGTTCGGGATGCCCAATGAAAAACTGTTTTTT
CDR3 protein: CASSPFGMPNEKLFF
clone size: .
V gene: TRBV18
J gene: TRBJ1-4
D gene: .

CDR3 DNA: TGTGCCACCAGCAGAGGGGGCGGATCCTCGAAGGAGACCCAGTACTTC
CDR3 protein: CATSRGGGSSKETQYF
clone size: .
V gene: TRBV15
J gene: TRBJ2-5
D gene: .

CDR3 DNA: TGTGCCTGGAGTCCTTATAGCAATCAGCCCCAGCATTTT
CDR3 protein: CAWSPYSNQPQHF
clone size: .
V gene: TRBV30
J gene: TRBJ1-5
D gene: .

CDR3 DNA: TGTGCCAGCAGTGCTGATCCGGGACAGGGGTCGGCCTACGAGCAGTACTTC
CDR3 protein: CASSADPGQGSAYEQYF
clone size: .
V gene: TRBV6-1
J gene: TRBJ2-7
D gene: TRBD1

CDR3 DNA: TGTGCCAGCAGTTTATCGGGCAGGGCTGAAGCTTTCTTT
CDR3 protein: CASSLSGRAEAFF
clone size: .
V gene: TRBV27
J gene: TRBJ1-1
D gene: .

CDR3 DNA: TGTGCCAGCAGTTTGGGGTTCCGGGGAGAGCAGTTCTTC
CDR3 protein: CASSLGFRGEQFF
clone size: .
V gene: TRBV28
J gene: TRBJ2-1
D gene: .

CDR3 DNA: TGTGCCAGCAGCCCGAGCGACAGGGGGCCGTACGAGCAGTACTTC
CDR3 protein: CASSPSDRGPYEQYF
clone size: once
V gene: TRBV6-5
J gene: TRBJ2-7
D gene: TRBD1

CDR3 DNA: TGTGCCAGCAGCCTGACAGGGGGCGGCACTGAAGCTTTCTTT
CDR3 protein: CASSLTGGGTEAFF
clone size: .
V gene: TRBV28
J gene: TRBJ1-1
D gene: TRBD1

CDR3 DNA: TGTGCCAGCGTGGCAGGGGGTTGGGGCAATCAGCCCCAGCATTTT
CDR3 protein: CASVAGGWGNQPQHF
clone size: .
V gene: TRBV2
J gene: TRBJ1-5
D gene: TRBD1

CDR3 DNA: TGCGCCAGCAGCTCGAATACGGATGAGCAGTTCTTC
CDR3 protein: CASSSNTDEQFF
clone size: .
V gene: TRBV5-1
J gene: TRBJ2-1
D gene: .

CDR3 DNA: TGTGCCAGCAGCCTAACAGGGTCTGGGAGCACAGATACGCAGTATTTT
CDR3 protein: CASSLTGSGSTDTQYF
clone size: .
V gene: TRBV7-9
J gene: TRBJ2-3
D gene: .

CDR3 DNA: TGTGCCAGCAGTTTTCCATCGACAGTGACCCTTCAGGAAGCTTTCTTT
CDR3 protein: CASSFPSTVTLQEAFF
clone size: .
V gene: TRBV27
J gene: TRBJ1-1
D gene: .

CDR3 DNA: TGTGCCAGTAGTGACAGGGGGAGTTCACCCCTCCACTTT
CDR3 protein: CASSDRGSSPLHF
clone size: .
V gene: TRBV19
J gene: TRBJ1-6
D gene: TRBD1

CDR3 DNA: TGCGCCAGCAGTGCTATGACAGCTGAAGCTTTCTTT
CDR3 protein: CASSAMTAEAFF
clone size: once
V gene: TRBV10-2
J gene: TRBJ1-1
D gene: .

CDR3 DNA: TGTGCCAGCGCCAAGGGCGCAGGGGTAGCCAAAAACATTCAGTACTTC
CDR3 protein: CASAKGAGVAKNIQYF
clone size: .
V gene: TRBV27
J gene: TRBJ2-4
D gene: .

CDR3 DNA: TGTGCCAGCAGCTTTTCAGAGGTCCCCGGAGATACGCAGTATTTT
CDR3 protein: CASSFSEVPGDTQYF
clone size: .
V gene: TRBV7-2
J gene: TRBJ2-3
D gene: .

CDR3 DNA: TGTGCCACCACAAACGGGACAGGGGTAGCGGGCGAGCAGTACTTC
CDR3 protein: CATTNGTGVAGEQYF
clone size: .
V gene: TRBV15
J gene: TRBJ2-7
D gene: TRBD1

CDR3 DNA: TGTGCCTGGAGCATGGGACAGGGGGTAGAAAAACTGTTTTTT
CDR3 protein: CAWSMGQGVEKLFF
clone size: .
V gene: TRBV30
J gene: TRBJ1-4
D gene: TRBD1

CDR3 DNA: TGCGCCAGCAGCTTGTATCGGCAGGAGGGCATTCAGTACTTC
CDR3 protein: CASSLYRQEGIQYF
clone size: .
V gene: TRBV5-1
J gene: TRBJ2-4
D gene: .

CDR3 DNA: TGTGCCAGCAGCGTAGCTCCAGGGGAAGAGACCCAGTACTTC
CDR3 protein: CASSVAPGEETQYF
clone size: few
V gene: TRBV9
J gene: TRBJ2-5
D gene: .

CDR3 DNA: TGTGCCAGCAGCTTTAGCGGGGAAGGGGCTACGCAGTATTTT
CDR3 protein: CASSFSGEGATQYF
clone size: .
V gene: TRBV7-3
J gene: TRBJ2-3
D gene: TRBD2

CDR3 DNA: TGTGCTAGTGGTTTGGTACTTGGCAGGGGCCAGCCCCAGCATTTT
CDR3 protein: CASGLVLGRGQPQHF
clone size: .
V gene: TRBV12-5
J gene: TRBJ1-5
D gene: .

CDR3 DNA: TGTGCCAGCAGCCGATATACACTGACAGGGGGGGACACCGGGGAGCTGTTTTTT
CDR3 protein: CASSRYTLTGGDTGELFF
clone size: .
V gene: TRBV6-6
J gene: TRBJ2-2
D gene: TRBD1

CDR3 DNA: TGTGCCAGCAGTTACGGGACATTTGATGGCTACACCTTC
CDR3 protein: CASSYGTFDGYTF
clone size: .
V gene: TRBV28
J gene: TRBJ1-2
D gene: .

CDR3 DNA: TGTGCCAGCAGTGAAGTTGGCCCCGGGGAGCTGTTTTTT
CDR3 protein: CASSEVGPGELFF
clone size: .
V gene: TRBV6-1
J gene: TRBJ2-2
D gene: .

CDR3 DNA: TGCGCCAGCAGACAGGGGATAGCCACCGGGGAGCTGTTTTTT
CDR3 protein: CASRQGIATGELFF
clone size: .
V gene: TRBV5-1
J gene: TRBJ2-2
D gene: TRBD1

CDR3 DNA: TGTGCCAGCAGCCCCAGCGGGGCGGGTGGTGGCTACACCTTC
CDR3 protein: CASSPSGAGGGYTF
clone size: .
V gene: TRBV14
J gene: TRBJ1-2
D gene: .

CDR3 DNA: TGTGCCAGCAGCTTGGCCGGTACAGGTGATAGCAATCAGCCCCAGCATTTT
CDR3 protein: CASSLAGTGDSNQPQHF
clone size: .
V gene: TRBV5-6
J gene: TRBJ1-5
D gene: .

CDR3 DNA: TGTGCCAGCAGCCCGACAGGGGGCTTTAACACTGAAGCTTTCTTT
CDR3 protein: CASSPTGGFNTEAFF
clone size: .
V gene: TRBV7-6
J gene: TRBJ1-1
D gene: TRBD1

CDR3 DNA: TGTGCCAGCAGCTTGGGCAGGCCCGGCATTAATTCACCCCTCCACTTT
CDR3 protein: CASSLGRPGINSPLHF
clone size: .
V gene: TRBV5-4
J gene: TRBJ1-6
D gene: .

CDR3 DNA: TGCGCCAGCAGCCAAGTAGCGGTGACAGGGGGTGTTATGACTTATGGCTACACCTTC
CDR3 protein: CASSQVAVTGGVMTYGYTF
clone size: .
V gene: TRBV4-1
J gene: TRBJ1-2
D gene: TRBD1

CDR3 DNA: TGTGCCAGCAGTTATTCGGGACAGCCGACCCAGTACTTC
CDR3 protein: CASSYSGQPTQYF
clone size: .
V gene: TRBV6-5
J gene: TRBJ2-5
D gene: TRBD1

CDR3 DNA: TGTGCCAGCAGCTTAGTAGCGGGGGGGCCCTACGAGCAGTACTTC
CDR3 protein: CASSLVAGGPYEQYF
clone size: .
V gene: TRBV7-6
J gene: TRBJ2-7
D gene: TRBD2

CDR3 DNA: TGCGCCAGCAGTGAGTATGAACTAGCGGGCGCCTACGAGCAGTACTTC
CDR3 protein: CASSEYELAGAYEQYF
clone size: once
V gene: TRBV10-2
J gene: TRBJ2-7
D gene: TRBD2

CDR3 DNA: TGTGCCAGCAGTTCCGCAGGGGGTACCTACGAGCAGTACTTC
CDR3 protein: CASSSAGGTYEQYF
clone size: .
V gene: TRBV28
J gene: TRBJ2-7
D gene: TRBD1

CDR3 DNA: TGTGCCAGCACCGACAGCTACGGGGCCAACGTCCTGACTTTC
CDR3 protein: CASTDSYGANVLTF
clone size: few
V gene: TRBV5-6
J gene: TRBJ2-6
D gene: .

CDR3 DNA: TGTGCCAGCAGCGCCGGGGGCTATGGCTACACCTTC
CDR3 protein: CASSAGGYGYTF
clone size: .
V gene: TRBV7-2
J gene: TRBJ1-2
D gene: .

CDR3 DNA: TGTGCCAGCAGCAACCCAGGTTCTGGCTACACCTTC
CDR3 protein: CASSNPGSGYTF
clone size: .
V gene: TRBV12-3/TRBV12-4
J gene: TRBJ1-2
D gene: .

CDR3 DNA: TGTGCCAGCAGCGTAGGAACAAGCGACTATGGCTACACCTTC
CDR3 protein: CASSVGTSDYGYTF
clone size: .
V gene: TRBV9
J gene: TRBJ1-2
D gene: .

CDR3 DNA: TGTGCCAGCAGCTTAGAGGGGGGGCCGAGGAGCGGGGAGCTGTTTTTT
CDR3 protein: CASSLEGGPRSGELFF
clone size: .
V gene: TRBV7-2
J gene: TRBJ2-2
D gene: .

CDR3 DNA: TGTGCCACCAGCCAACTAGCGGTAAACACAGATACGCAGTATTTT
CDR3 protein: CATSQLAVNTDTQYF
clone size: few
V gene: TRBV15
J gene: TRBJ2-3
D gene: TRBD2